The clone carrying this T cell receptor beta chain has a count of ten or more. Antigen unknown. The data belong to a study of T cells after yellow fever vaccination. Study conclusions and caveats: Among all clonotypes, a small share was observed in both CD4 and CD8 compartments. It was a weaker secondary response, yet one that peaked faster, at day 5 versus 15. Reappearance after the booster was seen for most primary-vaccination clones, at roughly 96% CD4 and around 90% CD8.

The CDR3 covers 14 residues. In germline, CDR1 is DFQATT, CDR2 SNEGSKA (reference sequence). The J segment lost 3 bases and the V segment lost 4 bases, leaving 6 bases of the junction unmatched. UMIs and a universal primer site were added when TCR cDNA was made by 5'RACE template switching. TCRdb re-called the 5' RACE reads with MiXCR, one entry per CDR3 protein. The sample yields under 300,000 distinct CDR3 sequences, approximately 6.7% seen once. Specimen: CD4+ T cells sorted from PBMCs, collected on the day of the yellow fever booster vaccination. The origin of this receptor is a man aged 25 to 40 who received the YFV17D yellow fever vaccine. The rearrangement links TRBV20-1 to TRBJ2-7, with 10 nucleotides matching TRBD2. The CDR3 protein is CSATLAGVFYEQYF. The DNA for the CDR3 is TGCAGTGCTACGCTAGCGGGAGTATTCTACGAGCAGTACTTC.